One sample yielded the 28 T cell receptor beta chains listed below, sequenced in a study of T-cell reconstitution after alpha-beta-depleted transplantation in children. The TCRbeta library incorporated unique molecular identifiers. MiXCR, applied by TCRdb to the PCR reads, yields one record per CDR3 protein. This table holds about a million distinct CDR3 sequences, about 29% found once. Sequencing was performed on PBMCs, mostly from graft donor cells, taken 360 days after TCRalphabeta/CD19-depleted stem cell transplant. These receptors all come from a boy younger than two who had a stem cell transplant for SCID, so the T cells may come from the graft donor.

About this clonotype: One end of the junction fails to match germline, which may point to a read error. The J gene is TRBJ1-2, the V gene TRBV28, with TRBD1 as a possible D gene (5 bases). The CDR3 is 15 residues long. CDR1 and CDR2 from the germline V gene are MDHEN and SYDVKM. CDR3: CASRGPGLKIYRYTF. The DNA for the CDR3 is TGTGCCAGCAGGGGTCCGGGACTGAAGATCTATCGCTACACCTTC.

This clonotype appeared a few times. This chain uses TRBV27 with TRBJ1-5; D call uncertain. The CDR3 length is 13 residues. V gave up 2 bases and J gave up 3 bases, with 5 bases separating them. Germline CDR1 is MNHEY and CDR2 is SMNVEV (reference sequence). The CDR3: CASSLKHNQPQHF. DNA of the CDR3: TGTGCCAGCAGTTTAAAGCACAATCAGCCCCAGCATTTT.

This clonotype came up once. This rearrangement joins TRBV4-1 to TRBJ2-5; D remains ambiguous. The germline CDR1 and CDR2 sequences are MGHRA and YSYEKL. V dropped 3 bases and J dropped 5 bases, with 13 bases sitting between them. The CDR3 spans 14 residues. The CDR3 here is CASSQMTLLETQYF. The CDR3 DNA reads TGCGCCAGCAGCCAGATGACATTGCTGGAGACCCAGTACTTC.

This clonotype was seen a handful of times. This chain joins TRBV3-1 and TRBJ1-1; D not resolved. Looked up from germline, CDR1 is LGHDT and CDR2 is YNNKEL (reference sequence). Between the trimmed V and J ends, which lost 0 bases and 1 base, there was a span of 12 bases. This CDR3 has 16 residues. Here the CDR3 reads CASSQDPGRRNTEAFF. CDR3 DNA sequence: TGTGCCAGCAGCCAAGACCCCGGACGGAGGAACACTGAAGCTTTCTTT.

Only a few counts were recorded for this clonotype. Here the CDR3 reads CASSLGHGTDTQYF. DNA for the CDR3: TGTGCCAGCAGTCTGGGACATGGGACAGATACGCAGTATTTT. The chain joins TRBV12-3 or TRBV12-4 to TRBJ2-3; D might be TRBD1 (6 bases). V was pared by 5 bases and J by 3 bases, with 12 bases between. The CDR3 extends over 14 amino acids.

This chain joins TRBV7-9 and TRBJ2-7; D is perhaps TRBD2 (5 bases). In germline, CDR1 is SEHNR, CDR2 FQNEAQ (reference sequence). CDR3 size: 12 residues. Between the trimmed V and J ends, which lost 6 bases and 3 bases, there was a span of 9 bases. The CDR3 sequence is CASSDGNYEQYF. The CDR3 nucleotides read TGTGCCAGCAGTGACGGGAACTACGAGCAGTACTTC.

V is TRBV29-1 and J is TRBJ2-4; tentatively, D is TRBD1 or TRBD2 (5 bases each). V shed 1 base and J shed 0 bases, with 22 bases lying between them. CDR1 SQVTM and CDR2 ANQGSEA come from the germline V gene. This CDR3 is 19 amino acids long. For the CDR3, the DNA is TGCAGCGTTGAAGCAGGTCACAGATGGGGGAATATAGCCAAAAACATTCAGTACTTC. This translates into CSVEAGHRWGNIAKNIQYF.

This clonotype showed up just a few times. The genes are TRBV20-1 and TRBJ2-3; 9 positions match TRBD2. The CDR3 loop spans 15 amino acids. Germline assignment: CDR1 DFQATT and CDR2 SNEGSKA (reference sequence). The J segment lost 2 bases and the V segment lost 5 bases, leaving 8 bases of the junction unmatched. In nucleotides, the CDR3 is TGCAGTGCTCCTGAGAGCGGGGGGCACACAGATACGCAGTATTTT. This encodes CSAPESGGHTDTQYF.

This rearrangement joins TRBV12-3 or TRBV12-4 to TRBJ1-1; D is unclear. Trimming removed 3 bases from V and 0 bases from J, with 8 bases in between. The CDR3 has 14 amino acids. Here the CDR3 DNA reads TGTGCCAGCAGTTTGGTCTCGGTGAACACTGAAGCTTTCTTT. This translates into CASSLVSVNTEAFF.

The sample holds a few counts of this clonotype. The chain couples TRBV10-2 to TRBJ2-7, with D perhaps TRBD1 (6 bases). V lost 8 bases and J 5 bases, leaving 13 bases between the germline ends. CDR1 is WSHSY, CDR2 SAAADI, per germline. The CDR3 has 12 amino acids. CDR3 nucleotide sequence: TGCGCCAGCCTGTACAGGGCCCACGAGCAGTACTTC. Translated: CASLYRAHEQYF.

Only a few counts were recorded for this clonotype. The V and J genes are TRBV28 and TRBJ2-4; 9 nucleotides line up with TRBD1. This CDR3 is built from 18 residues. CDR1 is MDHEN, CDR2 SYDVKM, per germline. V was clipped by 5 bases and J by 3 bases; unmatched bases: 14. The CDR3 spells CASSPTLSTGGDKNIQYF. Here the CDR3 DNA reads TGTGCCAGCAGTCCCACCCTTTCGACAGGGGGGGACAAAAACATTCAGTACTTC.

A few counts support this clonotype. The chain is built from TRBV12-3 or TRBV12-4 and TRBJ2-2; 8 nucleotides agree with TRBD2. V lost 4 bases to trimming and J lost 4 bases; unmatched junction nucleotides: 20. The CDR3 consists of 20 residues. CDR3 sequence: CASSSSIPVSGVGGTGELFF. CDR3 bases: TGTGCCAGCAGTTCCAGCATTCCCGTTAGCGGGGTCGGGGGCACCGGGGAGCTGTTTTTT.

This clonotype was counted a few times. This chain links TRBV24-1 with TRBJ2-2; tentatively, D is TRBD1 (6 bases). This CDR3 contains 14 residues. CDR1 and CDR2 (germline): KGHDR, SFDVKD. V was trimmed by 6 bases and J by 4 bases, leaving 11 bases between them. CDR3 loop: CATSRNRVTGELFF. The CDR3 DNA follows: TGTGCCACCAGTCGAAACAGGGTCACCGGGGAGCTGTTTTTT.

The chain links TRBV6-2 or TRBV6-3 to TRBJ2-2; TRBD1 agrees at 10 bases. The CDR3 loop spans 14 amino acids. With V trimmed by 6 bases and J by 6 bases, 4 bases remained unmatched. Germline CDR1 is MNHEY and CDR2 is SVGEGT. DNA of the CDR3: TGTGCCAGCAGGACAGGGGGCGCCCCCGGGGAGCTGTTTTTT. Its translation: CASRTGGAPGELFF.

The chain couples TRBV20-1 to TRBJ2-2; the match to TRBD1 covers 8 bases. V gave up 6 bases and J gave up 0 bases; unmatched junction bases: 6. The CDR3 sequence is 15 residues long. Per the germline V gene, CDR1 is DFQATT and CDR2 is SNEGSKA (reference sequence). In DNA, the CDR3 is TGCAGTGCCCCGAACAGGGGGACGAACACCGGGGAGCTGTTTTTT. Its protein product is CSAPNRGTNTGELFF.

This clonotype was detected a few times. The genes are TRBV11-2 and TRBJ2-3, with 11 bases fitting TRBD1. Germline V gene data show CDR1 as SGHAT and CDR2 as FQNNGV. This CDR3 spans 18 amino acids. Trimming took 1 base from V and 3 from J; bases not matched to a gene: 9. CDR3 nucleotides: TGTGCCAGCAGCTTAGTCCCTCGGACAGGGGGCCTGACAGATACGCAGTATTTT. It specifies CASSLVPRTGGLTDTQYF.

This clonotype was observed a handful of times. The V call is TRBV4-1, the J call TRBJ1-6; TRBD1 matches at 7 bases. The germline gives CDR1 MGHRA, CDR2 YSYEKL. CDR3 length equals 17 residues. J lost 9 bases, V lost 4 bases, and 15 bases had no gene match. CDR3 nucleotides: TGCGCCAGCAGCCTTAATAGCGGATCCTGGACAGGTTCACCCCTCCACTTT. Translating gives CASSLNSGSWTGSPLHF.

This chain connects TRBV20-1 to TRBJ2-7, with 11 bases aligning to TRBD1. In germline, CDR1 is DFQATT, CDR2 SNEGSKA (reference sequence). Trimming removed 6 bases from V and 6 bases from J; junction bases left unmatched: 7. CDR3 length equals 13 residues. The CDR3 region is CSARGQGVIEQYF. In nucleotides, the CDR3 is TGCAGTGCCAGGGGACAGGGGGTGATCGAGCAGTACTTC.

A few counts support this clonotype. V usage is TRBV20-1 and J usage is TRBJ2-4; tentative D call: TRBD2 (6 bases). V lost 3 bases to trimming and J lost 5 bases, with 11 bases between them. The V gene's germline CDR1 is DFQATT and CDR2 SNEGSKA (reference sequence). The CDR3 runs to 13 residues. CDR3 DNA: TGCAGTGCTAGGGGCTGGGGGGAAAACATTCAGTACTTC. Translation: CSARGWGENIQYF.

This clonotype was seen more than once but under ten times. This chain joins TRBV21-1 and TRBJ2-3; TRBD2, the table's D call, lacks a check against the DNA. TRBV21-1 is a known pseudogene. CDR3 size: 21 residues. The DNA for the CDR3 is TGTGCCAGCAGCAAAAACCTCGGACTAGCGGGGGTGGCCTCTAGCACAGATACGCAGTATTTT. Its translation: CASSKNLGLAGVASSTDTQYF.

This clonotype was observed at least ten times. J is TRBJ2-7 and V is TRBV5-1; TRBD2 matches at 11 bases. The CDR3 is 15 residues long. CDR1 is SGHRS and CDR2 is YFSETQ in the germline V gene. V was clipped by 0 bases and J by 3 bases; unmatched bases: 2. The CDR3 is CASSLVGTSGYEQYF. CDR3 in DNA: TGCGCCAGCAGCTTGGTGGGGACTAGCGGCTACGAGCAGTACTTC.

This clonotype turned up a few times. The V gene is TRBV6-2 or TRBV6-3, the J gene TRBJ2-3, with 8 bases aligning to TRBD2. The CDR3 loop spans 18 amino acids. The ends lost 0 bases at V and 2 bases at J; junction bases unmatched: 10. From germline, CDR1 is MNHEY and CDR2 SVGEGT. DNA of the CDR3: TGTGCCAGCAGTTACTCGAGCCCCGCGGGGGGCCCCACAGATACGCAGTATTTT. It codes for CASSYSSPAGGPTDTQYF.

V gene TRBV20-1 combines with J gene TRBJ2-3, with 13 bases aligning to TRBD2. The CDR3 runs 15 residues. Looked up from germline, CDR1 is DFQATT and CDR2 is SNEGSKA (reference sequence). After removal of 7 bases from V and 2 bases from J, the junction contained 6 bases not matched to a gene. The CDR3 reads CSDWTSGGPTDTQYF. Here the CDR3 DNA reads TGCAGTGATTGGACTAGCGGGGGCCCCACAGATACGCAGTATTTT.

The rearrangement joins TRBV4-1 to TRBJ2-1; D is uncertain. This CDR3 is 15 amino acids long. V gave up 4 bases and J gave up 6 bases, with 16 bases separating them. The germline V gene has CDR1 MGHRA and CDR2 YSYEKL. The CDR3 region is CASSRAGVRGNEQFF. CDR3 bases: TGCGCCAGCAGCCGAGCTGGGGTGAGAGGCAATGAGCAGTTCTTC.

The V call is TRBV15, the J call TRBJ2-5, with D tentatively TRBD2 (6 bases). Per germline, CDR1 LNHNV and CDR2 YYDKDF (reference sequence). Deletions cut 8 bases from V and 3 bases from J, with 13 bases between. The CDR3 length is 13 residues. In DNA, the CDR3 is TGTGCCACCGGGCTAGCGTTGGAAGAGACCCAGTACTTC. It yields the protein CATGLALEETQYF.

The J gene is TRBJ2-7, the V gene TRBV18, with 8 bases that match TRBD1. With 2 bases clipped from V and 1 base from J, the junction kept 4 bases outside the gene matches. The germline gives CDR1 KGHSH, CDR2 LQKENI. The CDR3 extends over 15 amino acids. CDR3 protein: CASSPVTGVSYEQYF. DNA of the CDR3: TGTGCCAGCTCACCAGTGACAGGGGTTTCCTACGAGCAGTACTTC. Drawing the rest from reference TRBV18 and TRBJ2-7, the complete variable domain is NAGVMQNPRHLVRRRGQEARLRCSPMKGHSHVYWYRQLPEEGLKFMVYLQKENIIDESGMPKERFSAEFPKEGPSILRIQQVVRGDSAAYFCASSPVTGVSYEQYFGPGTRLTVT.

The chain joins TRBV7-9 to TRBJ2-2; D unclear. Germline loops: CDR1 SEHNR, CDR2 FQNEAQ (reference sequence). This CDR3 contains 15 residues. Trimming cost V 0 bases and J 6 bases, with 11 bases left between them. The CDR3 DNA reads as TGTGCCAGCAGCTTAGCGCCTGGGCGATCCGGGGAGCTGTTTTTT. Its translation is CASSLAPGRSGELFF.

This clonotype was found a few times. This chain joins TRBV7-3 and TRBJ2-1; D could derive from TRBD1 or TRBD2 (6 bases each). The CDR3 spans 14 residues. Germline V gene data show CDR1 as SGHTA and CDR2 as FQGTGA. V lost 3 bases to trimming and J lost 9 bases, with 15 bases between them. CDR3 in DNA: TGTGCCAGCAGCTTTTCGGGGGCGAGTAGTGAGCAGTTCTTC. Translating it yields CASSFSGASSEQFF.